Listed below are T cell receptor beta chains from one sample, sequenced in a study of cytomegalovirus exposure and HLA in healthy donors. Clones were read by immunoSEQ multiplex PCR, and TCRdb kept only the in-frame ones, dropping some. The table records more than 110,000 clones, around 70% of them present only once. The source material was PBMCs. Source of these receptors: a woman aged 25-40 years in good health and CMV-seronegative. CDR3s include the opening cysteine and the closing phenylalanine or tryptophan.

j_call: TRBJ1-3
v_call: TRBV7-6
cdr3_aa: CASSPGGAGAGNTIYF

j_call: TRBJ1-4
v_call: TRBV18
cdr3_aa: CASSFGGTGNEKLFF

j_call: TRBJ1-2
v_call: TRBV7-2
cdr3_aa: CASSLVFASSYGYTF

j_call: TRBJ1-1
v_call: TRBV2
cdr3_aa: CASSARETGGNTEAFF

j_call: TRBJ1-2
v_call: TRBV7-9
cdr3_aa: CASSLAGGSNYGYTF

j_call: TRBJ2-3
v_call: TRBV7-2
cdr3_aa: CASSSQTRDTQYF

j_call: TRBJ2-7
v_call: TRBV6-5
cdr3_aa: CASSYFGTGLGYEQYF

j_call: TRBJ2-7
v_call: TRBV10-3
cdr3_aa: CAMDAGQGDEQYF

j_call: TRBJ2-5
v_call: TRBV9
cdr3_aa: CASSLRGQETQYF

j_call: TRBJ2-1
v_call: TRBV9
cdr3_aa: CASSVRLAGENEQFF

j_call: TRBJ1-4
v_call: TRBV30
cdr3_aa: CACQWGRREKLFF

j_call: TRBJ2-2
v_call: TRBV19
cdr3_aa: CASSITGTTNIGELFF

j_call: TRBJ1-2
v_call: TRBV6-5
cdr3_aa: CASSRQGAGNYGYTF

j_call: TRBJ1-1
v_call: TRBV6-6
cdr3_aa: CASRPTGRNTEAFF

j_call: TRBJ2-5
v_call: TRBV9
cdr3_aa: CASSAVQVTGQETQYF

j_call: TRBJ2-5
v_call: TRBV5-5
cdr3_aa: CASARRGGVAGGPETQYF

j_call: TRBJ2-5
v_call: TRBV10-3
cdr3_aa: CAISESRGGETQYF

j_call: TRBJ1-2
v_call: TRBV10-3
cdr3_aa: CATKEGGHYGYTF

j_call: TRBJ2-1
v_call: TRBV29-1
cdr3_aa: CSAEGLAGGYNEQFF

j_call: TRBJ1-5
v_call: TRBV6-1
cdr3_aa: CASSERGDQPQHF

j_call: TRBJ1-2
v_call: TRBV30
cdr3_aa: CAWTEGRNYGYTF

j_call: TRBJ2-1
v_call: TRBV7-9
cdr3_aa: CASSPSGAPNEQFF

j_call: TRBJ2-5
v_call: TRBV29-1
cdr3_aa: CSVEEGQGGETQYF

j_call: TRBJ1-3
v_call: TRBV14
cdr3_aa: CASSQDNWDRGNTIYF

j_call: TRBJ1-4
v_call: TRBV6-1
cdr3_aa: CASTPPVTNEKLFF

j_call: TRBJ1-1
v_call: TRBV20-1
cdr3_aa: CSAPGGLFF

j_call: TRBJ1-1
v_call: TRBV6-6
cdr3_aa: CASSYSTGGSTEAFF

j_call: TRBJ2-7
v_call: TRBV5-6
cdr3_aa: CASSIRDRGPYEQYF

j_call: TRBJ1-1
v_call: TRBV6-6
cdr3_aa: CASSYLDRNTEAFF

j_call: TRBJ1-1
v_call: TRBV19
cdr3_aa: CASSSLGAGAGGTEAFF

j_call: TRBJ2-7
v_call: TRBV30
cdr3_aa: CAWSVGAVNEQYF

j_call: TRBJ2-7
v_call: TRBV19
cdr3_aa: CASSITGGNPYEQYF

j_call: TRBJ2-1
v_call: TRBV5-5
cdr3_aa: CASSLRSGAYNEQFF

j_call: TRBJ2-3
v_call: TRBV4-2
cdr3_aa: CASSPIEGGTDTQYF

j_call: TRBJ2-1
v_call: TRBV7-9
cdr3_aa: CASSLGVSADEQFF

j_call: TRBJ2-1
v_call: TRBV6-5
cdr3_aa: CASSYLGLADEQFF